The clone carrying this T cell receptor beta chain was seen repeatedly, ten times or more. CDR1 and CDR2 from the germline V gene are ENHRY and SYGVKD. The CDR3 extends over 15 amino acids. J gave up 1 base and V 3 bases, and 1 base lay outside the gene matches. This specimen belongs to a study of T cells in Graves' hyperthyroidism and ophthalmopathy. Researchers barred patients who had uncontrolled infection, other autoimmune disease, pregnancy or lactation. The source material, RNA transcripts, was used to amplify TCR beta CDR3 regions. Carried out on the TCR CDR3, a first-round RT-PCR used the HTBI primer set. TCRdb fed the multiplex PCR reads into MiXCR, producing one record per CDR3 protein. The sample consists of a few hundred thousand distinct CDR3 sequences, roughly 16% of them appearing once.

The genes are TRBV10-3 and TRBJ2-3, with 10 positions matching TRBD2. The specimen was blood. The origin of this receptor is a woman between 35 and 50 years old with Graves' ophthalmopathy. CDR3 sequence: CAISDGTSGTDTQYF. The CDR3 bases are TGTGCCATCAGTGATGGGACTAGCGGCACAGATACGCAGTATTTT.